This passage covers 5 T cell receptor beta chains from one sample sequenced in a study of cytomegalovirus exposure and HLA in healthy donors. TCRdb's copy holds only in-frame clones and misses some; the assay was immunoSEQ multiplex PCR. The data show 300,000 to 350,000 clones, 70% to 90% seen once. Sequences were obtained from PBMCs. The origin of the receptors is a man under 40 in good health and CMV-seronegative.

The chain joins TRBV6-5 to TRBJ1-5; no clear D. Trimming stripped 4 bases from V and 0 bases from J, with 4 bases between. The CDR3 is made up of 13 amino acids. Germline values: CDR1 MNHEY, CDR2 SVGAGI. The CDR3 here is CASSWHSNQPQHF. The CDR3 bases are TGTGCCAGCAGTTGGCATAGCAATCAGCCCCAGCATTTT.

The chain links TRBV7-9 to TRBJ2-1, with 7 nucleotides matching TRBD2. The CDR3 totals 15 residues. Germline V lookup: CDR1 SEHNR, CDR2 FQNEAQ (reference sequence). This chain's CDR3 is CVSAGRRGIGNEQFF. CDR3 in DNA: TGTGTCTCGGCGGGACGGCGGGGGATCGGCAATGAGCAGTTCTTC. Combining the CDR3 with reference TRBV7-9 and TRBJ2-1 gives the whole variable domain DTGVSQNPRHKITKRGQNVTFRCDPISEHNRLYWYRQTLGQGPEFLTYFQNEAQLEKSRLLSDRFSAERPKGSFSTLEIQRTEQGDSAMYLCVSAGRRGIGNEQFFGPGTRLTVL.

This chain uses TRBV5-6 with TRBJ2-3; 8 bases fit TRBD1. V lost 4 bases, J lost 5 bases, and 12 bases stayed unmatched. Germline CDR1 reads SGHDT; CDR2 reads YYEEEE. CDR3 length: 16 residues. The DNA of the CDR3 is TGTGCCAGCAGCATCCGGACAGGGCGCCTGGGAGATACGCAGTATTTT. It specifies CASSIRTGRLGDTQYF.

The chain is built from TRBV7-8 and TRBJ2-2, with 8 bases matching TRBD1. This CDR3 spans 15 amino acids. V dropped 4 bases and J dropped 7; count of bases not matched to a gene: 8. From germline, CDR1 is SGHVS and CDR2 FQNEAQ. CDR3 sequence reads: CASSSKGQANGELFF. CDR3 sequence (DNA): TGTGCCAGCAGCTCGAAGGGACAGGCGAACGGGGAGCTGTTTTTT.

To note about this clone: A much larger clonotype is one base distant, so this may be a read error. In the same sample, other DNA sequences code for this CDR3. This chain joins TRBV10-2 and TRBJ1-2; 10 positions agree with TRBD1. Germline CDR1 reads WSHSY; CDR2 reads SAAADI. V was pared by 6 bases and J by 3 bases, with 1 base of the junction left unmatched. The CDR3 is 13 amino acids. CDR3 loop: CASSGTGDYGYTF. DNA for the CDR3: TGCGCCAGCAGCGGGACAGGGGACTATGGCTACACCTTC.